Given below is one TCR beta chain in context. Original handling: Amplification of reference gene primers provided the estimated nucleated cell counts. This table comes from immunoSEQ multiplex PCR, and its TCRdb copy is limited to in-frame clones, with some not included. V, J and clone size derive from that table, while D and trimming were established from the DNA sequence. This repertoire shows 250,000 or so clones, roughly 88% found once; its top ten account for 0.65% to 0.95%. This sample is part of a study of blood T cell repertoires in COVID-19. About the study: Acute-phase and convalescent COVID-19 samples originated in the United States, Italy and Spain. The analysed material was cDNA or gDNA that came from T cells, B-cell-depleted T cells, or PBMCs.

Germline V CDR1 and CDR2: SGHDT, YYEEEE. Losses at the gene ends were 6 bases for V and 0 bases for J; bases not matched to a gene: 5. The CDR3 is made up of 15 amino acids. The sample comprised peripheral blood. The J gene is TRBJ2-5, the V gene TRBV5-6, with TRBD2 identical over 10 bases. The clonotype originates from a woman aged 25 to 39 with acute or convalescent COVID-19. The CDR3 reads CASNLLAGYQETQYF. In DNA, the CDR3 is TGTGCCAGCAACCTACTAGCGGGATACCAAGAGACCCAGTACTTC. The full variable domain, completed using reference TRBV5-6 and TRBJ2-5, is DAGVTQSPTHLIKTRGQQVTLRCSPKSGHDTVSWYQQALGQGPQFIFQYYEEEERQRGNFPDRFSGHQFPNYSSELNVNALLLGDSALYLCASNLLAGYQETQYFGPGTRLLVL.